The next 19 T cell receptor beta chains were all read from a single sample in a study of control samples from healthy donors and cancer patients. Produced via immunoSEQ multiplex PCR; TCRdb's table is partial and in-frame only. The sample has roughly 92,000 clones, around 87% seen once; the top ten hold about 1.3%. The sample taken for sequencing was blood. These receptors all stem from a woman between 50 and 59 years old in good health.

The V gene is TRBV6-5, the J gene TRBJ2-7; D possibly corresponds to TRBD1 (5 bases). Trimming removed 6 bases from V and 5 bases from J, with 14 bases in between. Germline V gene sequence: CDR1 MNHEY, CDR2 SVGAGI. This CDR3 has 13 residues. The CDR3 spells CASRKGPTNEQYF. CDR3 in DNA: TGTGCCAGCAGGAAGGGGCCAACCAACGAGCAGTACTTC.

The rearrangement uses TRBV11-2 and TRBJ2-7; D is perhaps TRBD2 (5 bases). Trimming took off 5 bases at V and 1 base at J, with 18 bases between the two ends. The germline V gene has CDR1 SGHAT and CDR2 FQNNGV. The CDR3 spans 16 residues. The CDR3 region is CASSGPPGSASYEQYF. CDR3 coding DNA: TGTGCCAGCAGCGGACCTCCGGGATCCGCATCCTACGAGCAGTACTTC.

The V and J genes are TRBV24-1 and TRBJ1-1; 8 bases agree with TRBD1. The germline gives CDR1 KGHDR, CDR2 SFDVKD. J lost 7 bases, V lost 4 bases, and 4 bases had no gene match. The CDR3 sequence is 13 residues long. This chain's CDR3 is CATSDPGTGEAFF. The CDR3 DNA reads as TGTGCCACCAGTGACCCCGGGACAGGTGAAGCTTTCTTT.

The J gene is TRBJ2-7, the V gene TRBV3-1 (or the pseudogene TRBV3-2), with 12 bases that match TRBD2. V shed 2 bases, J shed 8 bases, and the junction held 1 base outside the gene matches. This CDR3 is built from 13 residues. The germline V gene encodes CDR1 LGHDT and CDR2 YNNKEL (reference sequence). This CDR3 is CASSQTSGGQQYF. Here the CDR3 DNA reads TGTGCCAGCAGCCAAACTAGCGGGGGGCAGCAGTACTTC.

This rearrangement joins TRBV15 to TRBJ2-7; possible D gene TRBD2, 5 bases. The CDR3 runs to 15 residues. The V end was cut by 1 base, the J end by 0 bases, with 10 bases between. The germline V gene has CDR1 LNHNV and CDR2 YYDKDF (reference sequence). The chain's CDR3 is CATSRGSANSYEQYF. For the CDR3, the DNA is TGTGCCACCAGCAGAGGTAGCGCGAACTCCTACGAGCAGTACTTC.

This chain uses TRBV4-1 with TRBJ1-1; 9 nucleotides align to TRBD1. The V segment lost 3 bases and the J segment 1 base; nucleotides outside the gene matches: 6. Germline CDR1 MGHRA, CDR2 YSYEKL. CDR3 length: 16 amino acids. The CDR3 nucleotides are TGCGCCAGCAGCCACCCCAGGACAGGGGAGAACACTGAAGCTTTCTTT. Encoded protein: CASSHPRTGENTEAFF.

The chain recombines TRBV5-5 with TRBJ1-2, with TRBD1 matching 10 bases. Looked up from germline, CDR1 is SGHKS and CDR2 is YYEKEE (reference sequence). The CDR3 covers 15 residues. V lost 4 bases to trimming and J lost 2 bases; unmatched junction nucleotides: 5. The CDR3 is CASSLTGGLNYGYTF. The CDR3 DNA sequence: TGTGCCAGCAGCCTGACAGGGGGCCTGAACTATGGCTACACCTTC.

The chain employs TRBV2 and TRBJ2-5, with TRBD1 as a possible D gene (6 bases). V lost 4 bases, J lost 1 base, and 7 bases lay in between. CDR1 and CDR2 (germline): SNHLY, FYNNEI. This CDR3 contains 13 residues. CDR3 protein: CASSGTAQETQYF. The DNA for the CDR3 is TGTGCCAGCAGTGGGACAGCCCAAGAGACCCAGTACTTC.

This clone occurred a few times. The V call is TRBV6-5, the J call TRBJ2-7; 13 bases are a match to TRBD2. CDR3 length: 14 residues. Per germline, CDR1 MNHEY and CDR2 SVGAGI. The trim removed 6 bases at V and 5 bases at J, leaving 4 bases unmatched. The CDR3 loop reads CASSRLAGGNEQYF. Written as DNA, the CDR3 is TGTGCCAGCAGCAGACTAGCGGGAGGAAACGAGCAGTACTTC.

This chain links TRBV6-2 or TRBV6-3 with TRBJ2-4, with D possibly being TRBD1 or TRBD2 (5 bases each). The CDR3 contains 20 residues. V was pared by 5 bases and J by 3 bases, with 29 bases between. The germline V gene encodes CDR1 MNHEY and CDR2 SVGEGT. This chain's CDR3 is CASSTSFDEGFSIFKNIQYF. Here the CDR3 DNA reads TGTGCCAGCAGTACCTCGTTTGATGAGGGGTTCTCCATATTCAAAAACATTCAGTACTTC.

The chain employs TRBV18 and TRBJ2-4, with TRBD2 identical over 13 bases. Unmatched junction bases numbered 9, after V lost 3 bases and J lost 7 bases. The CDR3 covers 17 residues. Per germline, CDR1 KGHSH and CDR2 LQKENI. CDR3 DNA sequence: TGTGCCAGCTCACCCGGACTAGCGGGGGCAGGGGGGAACATTCAGTACTTC. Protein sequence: CASSPGLAGAGGNIQYF.

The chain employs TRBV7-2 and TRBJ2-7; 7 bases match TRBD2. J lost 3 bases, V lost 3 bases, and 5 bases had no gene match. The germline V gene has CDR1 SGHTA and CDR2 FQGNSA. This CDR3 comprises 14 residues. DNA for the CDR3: TGTGCCAGCAGCTTGGAGCGGGGTGGCTACGAGCAGTACTTC. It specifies CASSLERGGYEQYF.

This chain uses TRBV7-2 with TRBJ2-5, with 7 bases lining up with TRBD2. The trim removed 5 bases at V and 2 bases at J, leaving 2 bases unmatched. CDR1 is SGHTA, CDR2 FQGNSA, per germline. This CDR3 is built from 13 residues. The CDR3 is CASSRTRQETQYF. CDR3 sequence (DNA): TGTGCCAGCAGCCGGACTAGACAAGAGACCCAGTACTTC.

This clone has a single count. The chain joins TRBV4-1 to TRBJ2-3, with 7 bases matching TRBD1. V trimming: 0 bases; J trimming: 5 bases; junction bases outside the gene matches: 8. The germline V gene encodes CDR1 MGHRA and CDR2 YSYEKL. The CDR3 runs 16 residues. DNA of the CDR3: TGCGCCAGCAGCCAAGAAGACAGGGAGCCGGTAGATACGCAGTATTTT. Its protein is CASSQEDREPVDTQYF.

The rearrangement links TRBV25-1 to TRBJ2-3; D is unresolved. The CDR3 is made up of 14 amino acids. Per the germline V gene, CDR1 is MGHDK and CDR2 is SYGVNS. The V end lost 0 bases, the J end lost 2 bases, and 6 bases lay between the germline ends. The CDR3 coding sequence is TGTGCCAGCAGTGAATACAGCCTCACAGATACGCAGTATTTT. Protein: CASSEYSLTDTQYF.

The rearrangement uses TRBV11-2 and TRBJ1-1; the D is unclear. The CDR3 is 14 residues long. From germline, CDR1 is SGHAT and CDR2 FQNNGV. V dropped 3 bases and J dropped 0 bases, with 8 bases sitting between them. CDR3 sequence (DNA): TGTGCCAGCAGCTTTGGCCACCTGAACACTGAAGCTTTCTTT. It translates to CASSFGHLNTEAFF.

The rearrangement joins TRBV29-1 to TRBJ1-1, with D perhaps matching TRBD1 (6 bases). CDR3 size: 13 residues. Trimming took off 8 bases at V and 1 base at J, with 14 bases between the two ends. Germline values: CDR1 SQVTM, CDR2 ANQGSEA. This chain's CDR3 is CSSGGGPNTEAFF. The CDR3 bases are TGCAGCTCTGGGGGGGGCCCGAACACTGAAGCTTTCTTT.

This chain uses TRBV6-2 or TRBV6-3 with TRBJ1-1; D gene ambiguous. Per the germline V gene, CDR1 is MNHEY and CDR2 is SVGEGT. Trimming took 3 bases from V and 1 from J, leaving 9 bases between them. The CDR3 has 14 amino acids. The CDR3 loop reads CASSYVWGNTEAFF. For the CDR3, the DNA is TGTGCCAGCAGTTATGTTTGGGGGAACACTGAAGCTTTCTTT.

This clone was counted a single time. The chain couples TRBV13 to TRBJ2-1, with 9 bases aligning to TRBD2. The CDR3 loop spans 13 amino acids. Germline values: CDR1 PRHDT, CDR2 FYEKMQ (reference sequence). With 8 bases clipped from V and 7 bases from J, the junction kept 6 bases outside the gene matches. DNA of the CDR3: TGTGCCAGCCATCGGGCGGGGGGGAATGAGCAGTTCTTC. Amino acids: CASHRAGGNEQFF.